Listed below are T cell receptor beta chains from one sample, sequenced in a study of cytomegalovirus exposure and HLA in healthy donors. TCRdb's copy holds only in-frame clones and misses some; the assay was immunoSEQ multiplex PCR. The sample lists 97,000 or so clones, roughly 94% occurring once. Sequencing used PBMCs. These receptors originate from a woman between 18 and 29 years old in good health and CMV-seronegative. CDR3s include the opening cysteine and the closing phenylalanine or tryptophan. A D gene is named only where the DNA matches it firmly. The size of a clone is reported for some rows only, either as once, few or many, or as a class for expanded clones.

TRBJ2-1,.,TRBV18,TRBD2,CASSLRGGSYNEQFF,TGTGCCAGCTCCCTCCGGGGGGGCTCCTACAATGAGCAGTTCTTC
TRBJ2-1,.,TRBV4-3,TRBD1,CASSQGDRGGYNEQFF,TGCGCCAGCAGCCAGGGGGACAGGGGGGGGTACAATGAGCAGTTCTTC
TRBJ1-5,once,TRBV19,TRBD1,CASSKTGAGDSNQPQHF,TGTGCCAGTAGTAAGACAGGGGCGGGGGATAGCAATCAGCCCCAGCATTTT
TRBJ2-2,.,TRBV4-1,.,CASSVNRDTGELFF,TGCGCCAGCAGCGTAAACAGGGATACCGGGGAGCTGTTTTTT
TRBJ1-5,.,TRBV5-4,TRBD1,CASSLGTGEGSGSNQPQHF,TGTGCCAGCAGCTTGGGGACAGGAGAAGGGTCTGGGAGCAATCAGCCCCAGCATTTT
TRBJ2-1,.,TRBV10-3,TRBD2,CAISRTSGRTYNEQFF,TGTGCCATCAGCCGGACTAGCGGGAGGACTTACAATGAGCAGTTCTTC
TRBJ2-7,.,TRBV7-9,TRBD1,CASSLGQGLSYEQYF,TGTGCCAGCAGCTTAGGACAGGGCCTCTCCTACGAGCAGTACTTC
TRBJ1-2,.,TRBV27,.,CASSLLPAPEANYGYTF,TGTGCCAGCAGTTTACTCCCAGCGCCAGAAGCTAACTATGGCTACACCTTC
TRBJ2-2,.,TRBV10-3,TRBD2,CAISDSPLAGGELFF,TGTGCCATCAGTGACTCGCCTTTAGCGGGCGGGGAGCTGTTTTTT
TRBJ2-1,.,TRBV6-5,.,CASTSDYFANEQFF,TGTGCCAGCACCTCGGACTATTTTGCGAATGAGCAGTTCTTC
TRBJ1-2,.,TRBV9,TRBD1,CASSARTGDTYGYTF,TGTGCCAGCAGCGCGAGGACAGGCGACACTTATGGCTACACCTTC
TRBJ2-5,.,TRBV19,TRBD1,CASSIRTGKETQYF,TGTGCCAGTAGTATACGGACAGGGAAGGAGACCCAGTACTTC
TRBJ2-3,.,TRBV10-1,.,CASSEPYPAGTDTQYF,TGCGCCAGCAGTGAGCCCTACCCAGCGGGCACAGATACGCAGTATTTT
TRBJ1-2,.,TRBV28,TRBD1,CASSFGTATYGYTF,TGTGCCAGCAGTTTTGGGACAGCGACCTATGGCTACACCTTC
TRBJ2-3,once,TRBV10-3,.,CAISERGTDTQYF,TGTGCCATCAGTGAGCGGGGCACAGATACGCAGTATTTT
TRBJ2-1,.,TRBV11-2,TRBD2,CASTHLATSDEQFF,TGTGCCAGCACCCATCTAGCGACTAGCGATGAGCAGTTCTTC
TRBJ1-2,.,TRBV29-1,TRBD1,CSVARIDRGRHGYTF,TGCAGCGTTGCCCGGATCGACAGGGGACGCCATGGCTACACCTTC
TRBJ2-2,.,TRBV2,TRBD2,CASSEVVGLAGVAGELFF,TGTGCCAGCAGTGAAGTAGTTGGACTAGCGGGAGTTGCCGGGGAGCTGTTTTTT
TRBJ1-5,.,TRBV18,.,CASSSQEASYQPQHF,TGTGCCAGCTCCTCGCAAGAGGCCAGTTATCAGCCCCAGCATTTT
TRBJ2-2,.,TRBV5-1,TRBD1,CASSLPKGQGADTGELFF,TGCGCCAGCAGCTTGCCGAAAGGACAGGGGGCCGACACCGGGGAGCTGTTTTTT
TRBJ2-1,.,TRBV7-2,.,CASSWPLEAASYNEQFF,TGTGCCAGCAGCTGGCCGTTGGAGGCGGCCTCCTACAATGAGCAGTTCTTC
TRBJ1-2,.,TRBV14,.,CASSQDRGAWGYTF,TGTGCCAGCAGCCAAGATCGGGGGGCTTGGGGCTACACCTTC
TRBJ2-7,few,TRBV4-2,TRBD2,CASSSGSYEQYF,TGTGCCAGCTCTAGCGGTAGCTACGAGCAGTACTTC
TRBJ1-2,once,TRBV7-2,TRBD1,CASSPGTGTYGYTF,TGTGCCAGCAGCCCAGGGACAGGGACTTATGGCTACACCTTC
TRBJ2-5,.,TRBV6-1,TRBD2,CASSGLAGGQETQYF,TGTGCCAGCAGTGGACTAGCGGGGGGGCAAGAGACCCAGTACTTC
TRBJ2-7,once,TRBV9,.,CASSVGEPSEQYF,TGTGCCAGCAGCGTAGGGGAGCCAAGCGAGCAGTACTTC
TRBJ2-4,.,TRBV29-1,.,CSVQGGSKNIQYF,TGCAGCGTACAGGGAGGGTCCAAAAACATTCAGTACTTC
TRBJ2-5,.,TRBV5-1,.,CASSLGQGETQYF,TGCGCCAGCAGCTTGGGGCAGGGAGAGACCCAGTACTTC
TRBJ2-7,.,TRBV5-4,TRBD2,CASSRPGTNGEQYF,TGTGCCAGCAGCCGGCCGGGGACTAACGGCGAGCAGTACTTC
TRBJ2-3,.,TRBV1,.,CTSSQVSFTDTQYF,TGCACCAGCAGCCAAGTCTCGTTCACAGATACGCAGTATTTT
TRBJ2-4,.,TRBV6-5,TRBD2,CASSPGTSLNIQYF,TGTGCCAGCAGTCCCGGGACTAGCCTGAACATTCAGTACTTC
TRBJ2-7,once,TRBV27,.,CASSTGTTISYEQYF,TGTGCCAGCAGCACCGGGACAACGATCTCCTACGAGCAGTACTTC
TRBJ2-5,.,TRBV18,TRBD2,CASSPWPPGGQETQYF,TGTGCCAGCTCACCATGGCCCCCCGGGGGGCAAGAGACCCAGTACTTC
TRBJ2-5,.,TRBV20-1,TRBD1,CSAQTGGLQYF,TGCAGTGCACAGACAGGGGGACTCCAGTACTTC
TRBJ1-2,.,TRBV2,.,CASSTTALTGGYTF,TGTGCCAGCAGCACGACAGCCCTTACTGGAGGCTACACCTTC
TRBJ1-1,.,TRBV20-1,.,CSASMNTEAFF,TGCAGTGCTTCTATGAACACTGAAGCTTTCTTT
TRBJ1-4,.,TRBV9,TRBD1,CASSDGIQGGGREKLFF,TGTGCCAGCAGCGACGGCATACAGGGGGGAGGAAGGGAAAAACTGTTTTTT
TRBJ2-5,.,TRBV30,TRBD2,CACATSGGQETQYF,TGTGCCTGTGCGACTAGCGGGGGTCAAGAGACCCAGTACTTC
TRBJ2-1,.,TRBV2,TRBD2,CASSPGLDPYNEQFF,TGTGCCAGCAGCCCGGGACTAGATCCCTACAATGAGCAGTTCTTC
TRBJ1-2,.,TRBV29-1,.,CSVAQGYYGYTF,TGCAGCGTGGCACAGGGCTACTATGGCTACACCTTC
TRBJ2-7,.,TRBV6-1,.,CATLDEQYF,TGTGCCACTCTCGACGAGCAGTACTTC
TRBJ2-1,.,TRBV2,TRBD2,CASSGDLAGPGHEQFF,TGTGCCAGCAGTGGGGATCTAGCGGGCCCGGGCCATGAGCAGTTCTTC
TRBJ1-2,.,TRBV6-1,.,CASTHIDRNGGYTF,TGTGCCAGCACCCACATCGACAGGAACGGCGGCTACACCTTC
TRBJ2-1,few,TRBV6-4,TRBD2,CASSELAGGNNEQFF,TGTGCCAGCAGTGAGTTAGCGGGGGGCAACAATGAGCAGTTCTTC
TRBJ1-5,.,TRBV12-5,.,CASGSSPNQPQHF,TGTGCTAGTGGTTCTAGTCCTAATCAGCCCCAGCATTTT
TRBJ1-2,.,TRBV27,.,CASSLDGFGGNYGYTF,TGTGCCAGCAGTTTAGATGGGTTTGGAGGGAACTATGGCTACACCTTC
TRBJ2-1,.,TRBV5-1,TRBD2,CASSTSGTTYNEQFF,TGCGCCAGCAGCACCTCCGGGACTACCTACAATGAGCAGTTCTTC
TRBJ2-7,.,TRBV4-1,.,CASSQEFTGIYEQYF,TGCGCCAGCAGCCAAGAATTTACAGGCATCTACGAGCAGTACTTC